This T cell receptor beta chain was recovered during a study of technical replicates of blood from a few donors. The table came from immunoSEQ multiplex PCR; TCRdb's copy has only in-frame clones and leaves some out. Among about 81,000 clones listed, 96% were seen once. Germline-derived CDR1 and CDR2 are LNHDA and SQIVND (reference sequence). V gave up 1 base and J gave up 4 bases, with 14 bases separating them. The CDR3 length is 15 residues. The clonotype comes from a human donor in good health. Input material: T cells isolated from PBMCs. The rearrangement uses TRBV19 and TRBJ2-7; D possibly corresponds to TRBD2 (6 bases). As DNA, the CDR3 is TGTGCCAGTAGTATAGTACCCGGGAGCGGGTACGAGCAGTACTTC. Its translation: CASSIVPGSGYEQYF.